Following are 4 T cell receptor beta chains from one sample sequenced in a study of blood T cell repertoires in COVID-19. Assay: immunoSEQ multiplex PCR; the TCRdb copy retains only in-frame clones and omits some. The data show around 200,000 clones, with around 80% seen just once and roughly 14% held by the top ten. Specimen: peripheral blood. The receptors were gathered from a man aged 50 to 59 who had recovered from COVID-19.

The J gene is TRBJ2-7, the V gene TRBV5-1; TRBD2 matches 10 bases. The CDR3 spans 16 residues. Trimming removed 0 bases from V and 7 bases from J; junction bases left unmatched: 10. The germline gives CDR1 SGHRS, CDR2 YFSETQ. The CDR3 region is CASSLAGLAKWGEQYF. The CDR3 DNA sequence: TGCGCCAGCAGCTTGGCGGGACTAGCGAAATGGGGGGAGCAGTACTTC.

CDR3 amino acids: CASSLSTVRSEAFF. CDR3 bases: TGTGCCAGCAGCTTAAGTACAGTCAGGTCTGAAGCTTTCTTT. The rearrangement links TRBV7-2 to TRBJ1-1; D gene uncertain. The germline CDR1 and CDR2 sequences are SGHTA and FQGNSA. The CDR3 length is 14 residues. V dropped 2 bases and J dropped 6 bases, with 13 bases sitting between them. The variable domain in full, with the rest retrieved from reference TRBV7-2 and TRBJ1-1, is GAGVSQSPSNKVTEKGKDVELRCDPISGHTALYWYRQSLGQGLEFLIYFQGNSAPDKSGLPSDRFSAERTGGSVSTLTIQRTQQEDSAVYLCASSLSTVRSEAFFGQGTRLTVV.

The CDR3 nucleotides read TGCAGTGCTAGTGTCTCGTTGGAGGTTACAGATACGCAGTATTTT. Translated, it gives CSASVSLEVTDTQYF. V and J are TRBV20-1 and TRBJ2-3; perhaps TRBD2 as D (5 bases). V was pared by 3 bases and J by 3 bases, with 16 bases between. Germline V gene lookup returns CDR1 DFQATT and CDR2 SNEGSKA (reference sequence). The CDR3 length is 15 residues.

This chain joins TRBV3-1 (or the pseudogene TRBV3-2) and TRBJ1-1, with a possible D match to TRBD1 (5 bases). The CDR3 spans 15 residues. Trimming pared 6 bases from V and 1 base from J, leaving 15 bases between. Germline V lookup: CDR1 LGHDT, CDR2 YNNKEL (reference sequence). In DNA form, the CDR3 reads TGTGCCAGCAGTCATCGACAGATCAAGAACACTGAAGCTTTCTTT. It translates to CASSHRQIKNTEAFF.